Listed here are 10 T cell receptor beta chains from one sample, sequenced in a study of cytomegalovirus exposure and HLA in healthy donors (TCRdb year 2017). The library was built by means of the immunoSEQ multiplex PCR assay. A mixture of 60 forward primers for TCR Vbeta segments and 13 reverse primers for TCR Jbeta segments was used in the multiplex PCR. The clones in this table, taken by TCRdb from immuneACCESS, are in-frame only. Not every clone is retained; where verified, under half of the shortfall comes from an unresolved V gene, and the cause of the rest is unknown. The sample data list about 76,000 clones, and approximately 80% of these were observed just once. The top ten clonotypes cover around 9.3% of the sample. The sequencing input was PBMCs. The receptors shown here come from a woman in her 40s in good health and CMV-seropositive.

The chain combines TRBV28 with TRBJ1-2; the D gene is possibly TRBD1 (5 bases). The CDR3 is 15 amino acids. Germline V lookup: CDR1 MDHEN, CDR2 SYDVKM. Trimming pared 3 bases from V and 2 bases from J, leaving 13 bases between. The CDR3 spells CASSFSTRGNYGYTF. The CDR3 nucleotides are TGTGCCAGCAGTTTCTCCACTCGGGGGAACTATGGCTACACCTTC.

The chain has TRBV5-1 and TRBJ1-1; 8 bases match TRBD1. This CDR3 contains 16 residues. The germline CDR1 and CDR2 sequences are SGHRS and YFSETQ. V lost 3 bases and J lost 3; bases outside the gene matches: 10. Here the CDR3 DNA reads TGCGCCAGCAGCTCTCGCGGGACAGGAGAGGACACTGAAGCTTTCTTT. Translating it yields CASSSRGTGEDTEAFF.

The chain couples TRBV10-3 to TRBJ2-5; TRBD2 matches 7 bases. The CDR3 is 14 amino acids. Per the germline V gene, CDR1 is ENHRY and CDR2 is SYGVKD. With V trimmed by 6 bases and J by 5 bases, 9 bases remained unmatched. In nucleotides, the CDR3 is TGTGCCATCAGCTCTAGCGGCCGGGAGGAGACCCAGTACTTC. Protein product: CAISSSGREETQYF.

V and J are TRBV11-3 and TRBJ2-1; TRBD1 agrees at 8 bases. The CDR3 spans 18 residues. CDR1 and CDR2 from the germline V gene are SGHNT and YENEEA. Trimming removed 0 bases from V and 7 bases from J; junction bases left unmatched: 14. CDR3 amino acids: CASSLEQSGTGAGNEQFF. DNA of the CDR3: TGTGCCAGCAGCTTAGAACAGTCCGGGACAGGTGCGGGGAATGAGCAGTTCTTC. Based on the CDR3 plus reference TRBV11-3 and TRBJ2-1, the full variable domain is EAGVVQSPRYKIIEKKQPVAFWCNPISGHNTLYWYLQNLGQGPELLIRYENEEAVDDSQLPKDRFSAERLKGVDSTLKIQPAELGDSAVYLCASSLEQSGTGAGNEQFFGPGTRLTVL.

The chain couples TRBV5-4 to TRBJ1-4; D gene ambiguous. Per germline, CDR1 SGHNT and CDR2 YYREEE (reference sequence). This CDR3 contains 13 residues. V gave up 4 bases and J gave up 8 bases, with 12 bases separating them. The CDR3: CASSVQYEEKLFF. In nucleotides, the CDR3 is TGTGCCAGCAGCGTACAGTATGAGGAAAAACTGTTTTTT.

This chain connects TRBV7-2 to TRBJ2-7, with D tentatively TRBD1 (5 bases). Germline V gives CDR1 SGHTA, CDR2 FQGNSA. This CDR3 has 14 amino acids. The V end was cut by 5 bases, the J end by 5 bases, with 16 bases between. In DNA form, the CDR3 reads TGTGCCAGCAGCCTGGACAATGCGGCAAACGAGCAGTACTTC. Residues: CASSLDNAANEQYF.

This sequence joins TRBV27 and TRBJ1-2; a weak D match, TRBD1 (6 bases). CDR3 size: 14 residues. Trimming took 3 bases from V and 0 from J, leaving 8 bases between them. Germline loops: CDR1 MNHEY, CDR2 SMNVEV (reference sequence). CDR3 DNA: TGTGCCAGCAGTTTCAGGGGATCTAACTATGGCTACACCTTC. Its protein is CASSFRGSNYGYTF.

The DNA of the CDR3 is TGTGCCAGCAGCCCCCTCGCCGGGACAGGGGGCGAGCAGTACTTC. Its protein product is CASSPLAGTGGEQYF. The chain combines TRBV7-6 with TRBJ2-7, with TRBD1 identical over 11 bases. This CDR3 has 15 amino acids. The trim removed 5 bases at V and 6 bases at J, leaving 9 bases unmatched. The germline gives CDR1 SGHVS, CDR2 FNYEAQ.

J is TRBJ2-5 and V is TRBV5-1; 14 bases agree with TRBD2. V dropped 0 bases and J dropped 4; count of bases not matched to a gene: 5. The germline V gene has CDR1 SGHRS and CDR2 YFSETQ. There are 17 residues in the CDR3. CDR3 in amino acids: CASSLAGTSGGGETQYF. In DNA, the CDR3 is TGCGCCAGCAGCTTGGCTGGGACTAGCGGGGGTGGAGAGACCCAGTACTTC.

The rearrangement uses TRBV7-2 and TRBJ1-2; possible D gene TRBD1, 5 bases. This CDR3 contains 14 residues. Germline CDR1 and CDR2: SGHTA and FQGNSA. The V gene lost 0 bases and the J gene lost 10 bases, with 15 bases spanning the gap. CDR3 nucleotide sequence: TGTGCCAGCAGCTTAGCGCGGGGGGAGGGTCACTACACCTTC. Amino acids: CASSLARGEGHYTF.